The 31 T cell receptor beta chains below all came from one sample that was sequenced in a study of technical replicates of blood from a handful of donors. This table comes from immunoSEQ multiplex PCR, and its TCRdb copy is limited to in-frame clones, with some not included. Seen here are roughly 15,000 clones, over 75% observed once, and the top ten hold roughly 12%. The sample comprised PBMCs. The receptor set was obtained from a human donor in good health.

This clone occurred a few times. The J gene is TRBJ1-5, the V gene TRBV30, with a possible D match to TRBD1 (6 bases). In germline, CDR1 is GTSNPN, CDR2 SVGIG (reference sequence). Trimming took off 1 base at V and 9 bases at J, with 19 bases between the two ends. CDR3 length equals 15 residues. CDR3 sequence: CAWSAAGALYRPQHF. CDR3 bases: TGTGCCTGGAGTGCGGCAGGGGCCCTTTACCGGCCCCAGCATTTT.

The rearrangement links TRBV6-1 to TRBJ1-4; perhaps TRBD1 as D (5 bases). V lost 2 bases and J 7 bases, leaving 14 bases between the germline ends. The V gene's germline CDR1 is MNHNS and CDR2 SASEGT. The CDR3 covers 15 residues. The chain's CDR3 is CASSESRTGGEKLFF. The CDR3 DNA sequence: TGTGCCAGCAGTGAATCGAGGACCGGGGGTGAAAAACTGTTTTTT.

The gene calls are TRBV10-2 and TRBJ1-5, with 9 bases lining up with TRBD1. Looked up from germline, CDR1 is WSHSY and CDR2 is SAAADI. The V and J ends lost 7 bases and 2 bases, in that order; junction bases with no gene match: 6. CDR3 length: 15 residues. The CDR3 is CASTLGQGGNQPQHF. CDR3 DNA: TGCGCCAGCACACTGGGACAGGGCGGCAATCAGCCCCAGCATTTT.

The CDR3 bases are TGTGCCAGCAGTTCGCACTTACAGGGGAGTGAGCAGTTCTTC. Translated: CASSSHLQGSEQFF. The J gene is TRBJ2-1, the V gene TRBV28, with 7 bases matching TRBD1. The CDR3 extends over 14 amino acids. The germline V gene has CDR1 MDHEN and CDR2 SYDVKM. V shed 4 bases and J 9 bases; nucleotides not matched to a gene: 9.

This clone appeared a single time. Written as DNA, the CDR3 is TGCGCCAGCAGTGAAACGACAGGCGACTATGGCTACACCTTC. It translates to CASSETTGDYGYTF. V is TRBV10-1 and J is TRBJ1-2; perhaps TRBD1 as D (6 bases). V shed 3 bases and J shed 3 bases, with 11 bases lying between them. Germline V CDR1 and CDR2: WNHNN, SYGVQD (reference sequence). The CDR3 runs 14 residues.

This chain joins TRBV6-6 and TRBJ1-2, with 8 bases identical to TRBD1. V was clipped by 2 bases and J by 4 bases; unmatched bases: 6. There are 15 residues in the CDR3. The germline V gene encodes CDR1 MNHNY and CDR2 SVGAGI (reference sequence). DNA of the CDR3: TGTGCCAGCAGTTACGCAGGGGGCTCTAGCTATGGCTACACCTTC. As protein: CASSYAGGSSYGYTF.

V and J are TRBV19 and TRBJ1-2, with D perhaps TRBD1 (5 bases). CDR1 and CDR2 (germline): LNHDA, SQIVND (reference sequence). Trimming stripped 3 bases from V and 8 bases from J, with 13 bases between. The CDR3 length is 13 residues. The DNA of the CDR3 is TGTGCCAGTAGTATTGGCAGGGTTTGGGGCTACACCTTC. It is translated as CASSIGRVWGYTF.

The V gene is TRBV5-6, the J gene TRBJ2-3, with a tentative D call TRBD1 (6 bases). V was cut by 0 bases and J by 9 bases, with 11 bases left in between. Germline values: CDR1 SGHDT, CDR2 YYEEEE. The CDR3 is 13 residues long. Here the CDR3 DNA reads TGTGCCAGCAGCTTGGATCCAGGGGCGACGCAGTATTTT. It yields the protein CASSLDPGATQYF.

V and J are TRBV23-1 and TRBJ2-2, with 10 bases fitting TRBD1. TRBV23-1 is an ORF, and what it does is uncertain. The CDR3 consists of 17 residues. The junction had 7 bases not matched to a gene; V was cut back by 2 bases and J by 4 bases. DNA of the CDR3: TGCGCCAGCAGTCAACCCGGGACAGGGGCGATCACCGGGGAGCTGTTTTTT. Its protein product is CASSQPGTGAITGELFF.

The V and J genes are TRBV5-4 and TRBJ1-1; D remains ambiguous. Germline V gives CDR1 SGHNT, CDR2 YYREEE (reference sequence). The CDR3 runs 13 residues. Trimming took off 5 bases at V and 5 bases at J, with 13 bases between the two ends. CDR3 nucleotides: TGTGCCAGCAGGACCGAACCGGGGACTGAAGCTTTCTTT. Translating it yields CASRTEPGTEAFF.

A single count supports this clone. The gene calls are TRBV5-1 and TRBJ2-3; 7 bases match TRBD2. This CDR3 region has 19 residues. Germline CDR1 reads SGHRS; CDR2 reads YFSETQ. V shed 4 bases, J shed 1 base, and the junction held 18 bases outside the gene matches. The CDR3 DNA sequence: TGCGCCAGCAGCGCGGGCAGCCCAGGGACTATTAGGGGCACAGATACGCAGTATTTT. Protein: CASSAGSPGTIRGTDTQYF.

This clone was observed a handful of times. V gene TRBV5-4 combines with J gene TRBJ2-7; D unclear. The germline V gene encodes CDR1 SGHNT and CDR2 YYREEE (reference sequence). Trimming took off 3 bases at V and 0 bases at J, with 10 bases between the two ends. CDR3 length: 14 amino acids. Here the CDR3 reads CASSSQQSSYEQYF. The CDR3, as DNA: TGTGCCAGCAGCTCCCAACAGAGCTCCTACGAGCAGTACTTC.

The gene calls are TRBV6-5 and TRBJ1-2; possible D gene TRBD1, 6 bases. CDR3 length equals 14 residues. Between the trimmed V and J ends, which lost 5 bases and 5 bases, there was a span of 15 bases. Germline lookup yields CDR1 MNHEY and CDR2 SVGAGI. CDR3: CASSLQGVGYGYTF. In DNA, the CDR3 is TGTGCCAGCAGTCTACAGGGTGTTGGGTATGGCTACACCTTC.

The rearrangement joins TRBV18 to TRBJ2-7; D might be TRBD2 (6 bases). CDR1 is KGHSH and CDR2 is LQKENI in the germline V gene. CDR3 length: 15 amino acids. Between the trimmed V and J ends, which lost 0 bases and 3 bases, there was a span of 12 bases. The CDR3 here is CASSPPEGALYEQYF. CDR3 bases: TGTGCCAGCTCACCACCGGAGGGAGCCCTCTACGAGCAGTACTTC.

The gene calls are TRBV6-1 and TRBJ1-3; a weak D match, TRBD1 (6 bases). The CDR3 is 13 residues long. Germline values: CDR1 MNHNS, CDR2 SASEGT. V was trimmed by 6 bases and J by 7 bases, leaving 13 bases between them. The CDR3 DNA reads as TGTGCCAGCAGAGAAACAGGGCGGAACACCATATATTTT. It yields the protein CASRETGRNTIYF.

This clone was counted a few times. The J gene is TRBJ2-3, the V gene TRBV7-9; 10 bases map to TRBD2. The V gene's germline CDR1 is SEHNR and CDR2 FQNEAQ (reference sequence). V shed 5 bases, J shed 8 bases, and the junction held 10 bases outside the gene matches. The CDR3 is made up of 15 amino acids. DNA for the CDR3: TGTGCCAGCAGCCCCTTACCCGGGACTAGCGTTACGCAGTATTTT. Protein product: CASSPLPGTSVTQYF.

The chain links TRBV29-1 to TRBJ2-3; the match to TRBD2 covers 10 bases. Germline values: CDR1 SQVTM, CDR2 ANQGSEA. The CDR3 has 16 residues. With V trimmed by 7 bases and J by 5 bases, 15 bases remained unmatched. CDR3 in amino acids: CSGGRGLAGAGDTQYF. The CDR3 DNA is TGCAGCGGTGGACGTGGGCTAGCGGGAGCAGGAGATACGCAGTATTTT.

The chain links TRBV5-1 to TRBJ2-2, with 8 bases identical to TRBD1. The CDR3 has 16 amino acids. Germline V gene lookup returns CDR1 SGHRS and CDR2 YFSETQ. V lost 0 bases to trimming and J lost 7 bases; unmatched junction nucleotides: 8. CDR3 coding DNA: TGCGCCAGCAGCTTGGTTAGACAGGGGCCGAACGGGGAGCTGTTTTTT. It yields the protein CASSLVRQGPNGELFF.

This clone was seen a few times. The chain is built from TRBV27 and TRBJ2-1; D not certain. Germline CDR1 reads MNHEY; CDR2 reads SMNVEV (reference sequence). V lost 5 bases and J 6 bases, leaving 8 bases between the germline ends. The CDR3 loop spans 12 amino acids. This chain's CDR3 is CASSRNSNEQFF. The DNA for the CDR3 is TGTGCCAGCAGTAGAAATAGCAATGAGCAGTTCTTC.

This chain links TRBV19 with TRBJ2-1; 9 nucleotides match TRBD2. Germline CDR1 is LNHDA and CDR2 is SQIVND (reference sequence). CDR3 length: 17 residues. The J segment lost 7 bases and the V segment lost 0 bases, leaving 10 bases of the junction unmatched. CDR3 sequence: CASSIDLSSGTQNEQFF. CDR3 bases: TGTGCCAGTAGTATAGATCTGTCTAGCGGGACTCAAAATGAGCAGTTCTTC.

The chain recombines TRBV7-3 with TRBJ2-3, with 9 nucleotides matching TRBD1. The CDR3 runs to 17 residues. With V trimmed by 5 bases and J by 1 base, 10 bases remained unmatched. Germline V gives CDR1 SGHTA, CDR2 FQGTGA. The CDR3 reads CASSRPRTGDGTDTQYF. In DNA form, the CDR3 reads TGTGCCAGCAGCCGCCCGCGGACAGGGGACGGCACAGATACGCAGTATTTT.

The V gene is TRBV5-1, the J gene TRBJ2-5, with D maybe TRBD2 (6 bases). With 4 bases removed from V and 3 bases from J, the gap between germline ends came to 16 bases. The CDR3 spans 15 residues. In germline, CDR1 is SGHRS, CDR2 YFSETQ. The CDR3 nucleotides read TGCGCCAGCAGCCTGGACGGGGGAGGCGAAGAGACCCAGTACTTC. This sequence encodes CASSLDGGGEETQYF.

This clone was picked up a small number of times. J is TRBJ2-1 and V is TRBV9; 15 bases line up with TRBD2. The CDR3 runs 16 residues. Looked up from germline, CDR1 is SGDLS and CDR2 is YYNGEE. Trimming at V came to 4 bases and at J to 8 bases, leaving 7 bases not matched to a gene. Here the CDR3 DNA reads TGTGCCAGCAGCAGGACTAGCGGGAGGGCCCACGATGAGCAGTTCTTC. Residues: CASSRTSGRAHDEQFF.

This chain uses TRBV19 with TRBJ1-5; TRBD1 matches at 7 bases. J was trimmed by 6 bases and V by 6 bases; bases with no gene match: 11. CDR3 length: 15 amino acids. The germline V gene has CDR1 LNHDA and CDR2 SQIVND (reference sequence). The CDR3 spells CASRKGTALGQPQHF. CDR3 DNA sequence: TGTGCCAGTAGAAAGGGGACAGCCCTCGGTCAGCCCCAGCATTTT.

V and J are TRBV13 and TRBJ1-4; no clear D gene. CDR1 and CDR2 from the germline V gene are PRHDT and FYEKMQ (reference sequence). CDR3 length equals 14 residues. The V end lost 8 bases, the J end lost 8 bases, and 18 bases lay between the germline ends. For the CDR3, the DNA is TGTGCCAGCGGACTCCGACGGGGAACCGAAAAACTGTTTTTT. This encodes CASGLRRGTEKLFF. Combining the CDR3 with reference TRBV13 and TRBJ1-4 gives the whole variable domain AAGVIQSPRHLIKEKRETATLKCYPIPRHDTVYWYQQGPGQDPQFLISFYEKMQSDKGSIPDRFSAQQFSDYHSELNMSSLELGDSALYFCASGLRRGTEKLFFGSGTQLSVL.

This clone was found once. The chain uses TRBV6-1 and TRBJ2-7; 11 bases map to TRBD1. This CDR3 has 14 amino acids. The ends lost 5 bases at V and 3 bases at J; junction bases unmatched: 3. Germline V gene data show CDR1 as MNHNS and CDR2 as SASEGT. CDR3 DNA: TGTGCCAGCAGTTGGGGACAGGGGGGCTACGAGCAGTACTTC. Its protein product is CASSWGQGGYEQYF.

The chain combines TRBV28 with TRBJ1-5; 9 bases align to TRBD1. With V trimmed by 5 bases and J by 5 bases, 7 bases remained unmatched. CDR1 is MDHEN and CDR2 is SYDVKM in the germline V gene. The CDR3 spans 15 residues. CDR3 bases: TGTGCCAGCAGTGGGGGGGGACAGGGTGATCAGCCCCAGCATTTT. This gives the protein CASSGGGQGDQPQHF. Variable domain in full (rest from reference TRBV28 and TRBJ1-5): DVKVTQSSRYLVKRTGEKVFLECVQDMDHENMFWYRQDPGLGLRLIYFSYDVKMKEKGDIPEGYSVSREKKERFSLILESASTNQTSMYLCASSGGGQGDQPQHFGDGTRLSIL.

This chain joins TRBV18 and TRBJ2-5; TRBD1 agrees at 8 bases. The CDR3 extends over 13 amino acids. J gave up 3 bases and V 5 bases, and 2 bases lay outside the gene matches. Germline CDR1 reads KGHSH; CDR2 reads LQKENI. DNA of the CDR3: TGTGCCAGCTCAGTACAGGGGGAAGAGACCCAGTACTTC. This codes for CASSVQGEETQYF.

The chain is built from TRBV5-6 and TRBJ2-7; possible D gene TRBD2, 5 bases. The CDR3 contains 15 residues. The V and J ends lost 0 bases and 3 bases respectively, with 13 bases between them. Germline V gene sequence: CDR1 SGHDT, CDR2 YYEEEE. The CDR3 reads CASSLAGGPHYEQYF. CDR3 nucleotides: TGTGCCAGCAGCTTGGCGGGCGGGCCCCACTACGAGCAGTACTTC. The whole variable domain, remainder taken from reference TRBV5-6 and TRBJ2-7, is DAGVTQSPTHLIKTRGQQVTLRCSPKSGHDTVSWYQQALGQGPQFIFQYYEEEERQRGNFPDRFSGHQFPNYSSELNVNALLLGDSALYLCASSLAGGPHYEQYFGPGTRLTVT.

CDR3 sequence: CASSLVPSGLQETQYF. Written as DNA, the CDR3 is TGCGCCAGCAGCTTGGTTCCTAGCGGTTTACAAGAGACCCAGTACTTC. This chain joins TRBV5-1 and TRBJ2-5; 7 bases map to TRBD2. Germline values: CDR1 SGHRS, CDR2 YFSETQ. The V segment lost 0 bases and the J segment 2 bases; nucleotides outside the gene matches: 7. The length of the CDR3 is 16 residues.

CDR3 coding DNA: TGTGCCAGCAGCTTGGAGGTTGCGACTAGCGGGACGAAGACCCAGTACTTC. It codes for CASSLEVATSGTKTQYF. The V call is TRBV5-4, the J call TRBJ2-5; 11 nucleotides line up with TRBD2. Losses at the gene ends were 0 bases for V and 6 bases for J; bases not matched to a gene: 10. Germline values: CDR1 SGHNT, CDR2 YYREEE (reference sequence). This CDR3 has 17 amino acids.